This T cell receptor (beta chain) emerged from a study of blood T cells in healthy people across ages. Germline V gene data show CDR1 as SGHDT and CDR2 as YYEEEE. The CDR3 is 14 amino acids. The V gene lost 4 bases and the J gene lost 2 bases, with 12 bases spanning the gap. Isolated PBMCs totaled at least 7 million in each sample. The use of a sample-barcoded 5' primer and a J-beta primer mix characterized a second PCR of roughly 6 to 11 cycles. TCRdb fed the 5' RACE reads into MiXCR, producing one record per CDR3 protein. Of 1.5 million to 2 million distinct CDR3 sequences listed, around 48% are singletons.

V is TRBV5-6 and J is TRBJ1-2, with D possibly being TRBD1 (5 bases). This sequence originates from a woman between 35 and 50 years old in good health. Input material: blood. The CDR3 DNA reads TGTGCCAGCAGCACACACGGGACGAACTATGGCTACACCTTC. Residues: CASSTHGTNYGYTF.